The source of this T cell receptor (beta chain) is a study of regulatory T cells in long-lasting Graves disease (dated by TCRdb to the early 2020s). Some background on the complete study: Newly diagnosed Graves' disease patients had taken antithyroid drugs for less than 3 months. This study used TCR sequencing and RNA sequencing of peripheral blood to compare persistent Graves' disease patients against newly diagnosed Graves' disease patients. The study took place in China and was registered as a clinical trial. A total of 33 samples were covered by TCR sequencing, comprising roughly 13 persistent and around 20 newly diagnosed Graves' disease patients.

The library was prepared using multiplex PCR. TCRdb lists the instrument as Illumina HiSeq 4000. TCR beta libraries were built with iRepertoire HTBI primers and Arm-PCR amplification of CDR3 regions. PCR products were gel purified before sequencing. From the authors' description of their analysis: A total of 62 TRBV and 14 TRBJ segments were identified across samples and were used for gene usage analysis of CDR3 amino acid clonotypes. COPE and FqMerger were used to merge the filtered high-quality paired reads into contigs. BLAST was used to align contigs to IMGT TRBV, TRBD and TRBJ reference genes, with CDR3 defined following IMGT. Any clonotype with a frequency above 0.1% was classified as a highly expanded clone. Shannon entropy served as the measure of repertoire diversity, while the Gini coefficient captured V-J evenness. A clonotype found in more than one individual was treated as public. TCRdb reran the public reads through fastp at Q25 and MiXCR, keeping productive beta chains. Rows with a matching CDR3 protein are joined into one entry that keeps the most common DNA and genes. The V and J calls and clone size come from TCRdb's table, not from the authors' own analysis. The sample records over 500,000 distinct CDR3 sequences, around 17% of which are singletons. The ten largest clonotypes hold around 19% of the sample.

Turning to this clonotype: Its antigen target is currently unknown. Base qualities are not recorded, but no much larger clone differs from it by a single base.

General study outcomes and caveats: Patients with persistent disease shared more public clonotypes (around 3,000) than newly diagnosed patients did (around 980). Compared with newly diagnosed patients, patients with persistent Graves' disease had lower TCR Shannon entropy and fewer highly expanded clones, which suggests clonal expansion. As a limitation, the authors acknowledged that the small sample size may reduce accuracy. The study examined only peripheral blood because the primary lesion, thyroid tissue, could not be accessed. Only the TCR beta chain was sequenced and analyzed. TRBV28, TRBJ1-2 and TRBJ2-5 were preferentially used in persistent disease, while TRBV20-1 and TRBJ2-1 were favored in newly diagnosed disease.

The label giving this sample's time point can be read as: newly diagnosed GD, antithyroid drugs for less than 3 months. For both TCR sequencing and RNA sequencing, RNA was extracted from PBMCs using TRIzol. The diagnosis of Graves' disease was made according to American Thyroid Association guidelines. Patients were recruited from an endocrinology department in Xi'an, China. Each patient gave roughly 10 milliliters of peripheral blood, collected in an EDTA anticoagulant tube. Ficoll Paque Plus density gradient separation was used to isolate PBMCs, and no further T cell sorting was performed. RNA quality was checked with an Agilent 2100 Bioanalyzer and agarose gel, and concentration with a NanoDrop 2000. CDR1 and CDR2, looked up from the germline V gene (reference sequence), are GTSNPN and SVGIG. Cut back by 7 bases and 2 bases, the V and J ends lie 15 bases apart. The CDR3 has 14 amino acids, counting the end cysteine and phenylalanine. Only CDR3 DNA remains: 42 bases, in frame from the first base.

The sample also formed part of further work on T cells in Graves' hyperthyroidism and ophthalmopathy. As that second study puts it: Stable Graves' hyperthyroidism was defined as the absence of progression to ophthalmopathy over 18 months of follow-up. Hyperthyroidism patients were newly diagnosed, had a disease duration of under 2 months, and were aged 18 to 65 years. Patients with uncontrolled infections, other autoimmune diseases, pregnancy or lactation were excluded. Diagnoses were based on clinical symptoms, serum thyroxine and TRAb, thyroid ultrasound and orbital computed tomography. A first-round RT-PCR of the TCR CDR3 used the HTBI primer set with the Qiagen OneStep RT-PCR kit. Most expanded thyroid clonotypes (frequency above 0.001) were also found in blood, which suggests that blood repertoires may mirror thyroid immune responses. In cross-validation, a model built on a 13 V-J signature told ophthalmopathy apart from stable hyperthyroidism with less than 90% sensitivity and around 84% specificity, and in testing the same model reached 80%/75%. In validation, the model predicted progression to ophthalmopathy a median of about 6.8 months before onset, with around 70% sensitivity and just under 75% specificity. A discovery cohort of fewer than 110 patients, approximately 44 with Graves' ophthalmopathy and more than 55 with stable Graves' hyperthyroidism, was used to find distinguishing TCR V-J signatures. Prospective prediction of ophthalmopathy was tested in an independent validation cohort of 18 to 20 hyperthyroidism patients and 17 patients who later progressed to ophthalmopathy. The roughly 91 discovery patients were randomly divided into training and test sets at a 7:3 ratio. The study also compared thyroid tissue and blood T-cell repertoires from about six Graves' hyperthyroidism patients. Following sampling, methimazole starting at 30 mg daily was given to hyperthyroidism patients, and high-dose intravenous methylprednisolone was given to ophthalmopathy patients. Libraries were constructed in a second round of multiplex PCR, after which size selection and purification were carried out. The libraries were sequenced on an Illumina HiSeq2000 using paired-end 100 bp reads. Raw data were processed with SOAPnuke, discarding reads with adapters, uncalled bases, mean Phred below 15, or no exact constant-primer or identifier match. COPE v1.2.5 was used to merge the high-quality paired reads, and each unique nucleotide sequence was defined as a clonotype. MiTCR v1.1 was used to align clonotypes to the IMGT TRBV, TRBD and TRBJ reference segments. Only V-J combinations with frequency above 0.0001, covering about 99% of repertoires, were analysed. A TCS score was defined as the ratio between F50 (clonal expansion) and ExV (chaos), using BLOSUM62-based TCRdist between CDR3 peptides within each V-J. Welch's t-statistics and random forest reduced approximately 520 V-J features to 13, which were used in a naive Bayes classifier (R e1071). Sample size was not statistically predetermined, and investigators were not blinded to group allocation. The paper reports TCR Vbeta CDR3 sequencing of fewer than 150 peripheral blood samples: some 41 ophthalmopathy, about 75 hyperthyroidism and 17 progressor patients.

The chain was built from TRBV30 and TRBJ2-1; no D gene call is confident. Source: peripheral blood mononuclear cells (PBMCs), taken at new diagnosis, from a patient treated with antithyroid drugs. This clonotype was sampled from a woman aged 25 to 45 with Graves disease. Donor details come from another sample of the same person, matched by shared clones. In nucleotides, the sequence is TGTGCCTTCCCGGCCCCTGGGACCTACAATGAGCAGTTCTTC. The resulting protein is CAFPAPGTYNEQFF.